The 15 T cell receptor beta chains below were found in one sample sequenced in a study of cytomegalovirus exposure and HLA in healthy donors. Assay used: immunoSEQ multiplex PCR; TCRdb lists only in-frame clones, some missing. The table lists around 150,000 clones, 88% of them singletons. The sample taken for sequencing was PBMCs. The origin of the receptors is a man aged 18 to 30 in good health and CMV-seronegative.

In its sample, this clone was seen once. CDR3 amino acids: CASSRGLAGGVTDTQYF. The CDR3 region has the DNA TGTGCCAGCAGCCGAGGACTAGCGGGAGGCGTAACAGATACGCAGTATTTT. The V call is TRBV27, the J call TRBJ2-3; 14 bases are a match to TRBD2. CDR3 length: 17 amino acids. V lost 6 bases, J lost 3 bases, and 8 bases stayed unmatched. Germline assignment: CDR1 MNHEY and CDR2 SMNVEV (reference sequence).

This sequence joins TRBV6-5 and TRBJ2-3, with D tentatively TRBD2 (5 bases). Germline CDR1 MNHEY, CDR2 SVGAGI. Trimming shortened V by 0 bases and J by 2 bases, and 9 bases separated the two germline ends. This CDR3 has 15 residues. This CDR3 is CASSYSWRYTDTQYF. The CDR3 DNA sequence: TGTGCCAGCAGTTACTCTTGGAGGTACACAGATACGCAGTATTTT.

The chain combines TRBV29-1 with TRBJ2-7, with 9 positions matching TRBD2. Germline CDR1 SQVTM, CDR2 ANQGSEA. Trimming took 7 bases from V and 7 from J; bases not matched to a gene: 5. This CDR3 contains 11 residues. The chain's CDR3 is CSGGTSFEQYF. CDR3 DNA sequence: TGCAGCGGAGGGACTAGCTTTGAGCAGTACTTC.

The table lists this clone with a count of one. The V and J genes are TRBV19 and TRBJ1-2; no clear D. Per germline, CDR1 LNHDA and CDR2 SQIVND (reference sequence). There are 14 residues in the CDR3. V lost 2 bases and J 2 bases, leaving 9 bases between the germline ends. CDR3 bases: TGTGCCAGTAGTATACCTGCAGGCAACTATGGCTACACCTTC. Its protein product is CASSIPAGNYGYTF.

J is TRBJ1-5 and V is TRBV7-9; D is perhaps TRBD1 (6 bases). The CDR3 is 13 residues long. Between the trimmed V and J ends, which lost 5 bases and 6 bases, there was a span of 11 bases. CDR1 is SEHNR, CDR2 FQNEAQ, per germline (reference sequence). CDR3 in DNA: TGTGCCAGCAGCAGTGGGGGCATTCAGCCCCAGCATTTT. Amino acid sequence: CASSSGGIQPQHF.

J is TRBJ2-5 and V is TRBV5-1; a weak D match, TRBD1 (5 bases). Trimming left V 0 bases short and J 4 bases short, with 16 bases between. Germline CDR1 and CDR2: SGHRS and YFSETQ. The CDR3 length is 16 residues. CDR3 sequence (DNA): TGCGCCAGCAGCTTGGAGGTACCCAGGGCCGTAGAGACCCAGTACTTC. It yields the protein CASSLEVPRAVETQYF.

This chain uses TRBV27 with TRBJ1-5; 7 bases are shared with TRBD1. Germline CDR1 and CDR2: MNHEY and SMNVEV (reference sequence). This CDR3 has 14 amino acids. The V segment lost 6 bases and the J segment 7 bases; nucleotides outside the gene matches: 9. CDR3 protein: CASSTTGAGQPQHF. The CDR3 coding sequence is TGTGCCAGCAGCACAACAGGGGCCGGGCAGCCCCAGCATTTT.

CDR3 bases: TGTGCCAGTAATACAGGGGGGATGGAGACCCAGTACTTC. Translating gives CASNTGGMETQYF. V and J are TRBV19 and TRBJ2-5; 8 bases match TRBD1. The CDR3 is made up of 13 amino acids. Germline V gives CDR1 LNHDA, CDR2 SQIVND (reference sequence). The V gene end was trimmed by 7 bases and the J gene end by 5 bases; junction bases not matched to a gene: 6.

This clone has a handful of counts. The chain joins TRBV5-6 to TRBJ1-1; D is possibly TRBD1 (6 bases). With 0 bases removed from V and 4 bases from J, the gap between germline ends came to 13 bases. This CDR3 has 15 amino acids. Germline CDR1 reads SGHDT; CDR2 reads YYEEEE. CDR3 protein: CASSLGATRGTEAFF. The DNA of the CDR3 is TGTGCCAGCAGCTTGGGGGCTACCAGGGGCACTGAAGCTTTCTTT.

This clone has more than one count but fewer than ten. The V and J genes are TRBV6-1 and TRBJ1-2; 9 bases match TRBD1. J was trimmed by 2 bases and V by 4 bases; bases with no gene match: 5. The CDR3 is 15 amino acids. CDR1 and CDR2 (germline): MNHNS, SASEGT. DNA for the CDR3: TGTGCCAGCAGTGTAGGACAGGGGTTCAACTATGGCTACACCTTC. Amino acid sequence: CASSVGQGFNYGYTF.

The chain couples TRBV5-4 to TRBJ1-4; 7 bases map to TRBD1. Germline trimming cut 2 bases from V and 8 bases from J; bases unmatched to any gene: 3. Germline CDR1 reads SGHNT; CDR2 reads YYREEE (reference sequence). CDR3 size: 13 residues. The CDR3 DNA follows: TGTGCCAGCAGCTTTCAGGGGGTCGAAAAACTGTTTTTT. It is translated as CASSFQGVEKLFF.

V usage is TRBV7-2 and J usage is TRBJ1-2, with 9 positions matching TRBD1. Germline CDR1 is SGHTA and CDR2 is FQGNSA. The CDR3 loop spans 17 amino acids. The junction had 17 bases not matched to a gene; V was cut back by 5 bases and J by 7 bases. The CDR3 reads CASSADSGQGVWGGYTF. The DNA for the CDR3 is TGTGCCAGCAGCGCGGACTCGGGACAGGGCGTTTGGGGTGGCTACACCTTC.

This chain joins TRBV6-5 and TRBJ1-3; the match to TRBD1 covers 7 bases. The CDR3 covers 14 residues. V was pared by 7 bases and J by 4 bases, with 7 bases of the junction left unmatched. Germline-derived CDR1 and CDR2 are MNHEY and SVGAGI. CDR3 in DNA: TGTGCCAGCAAAATTGACAGGGTCGGAAACACCATATATTTT. Protein: CASKIDRVGNTIYF.

The CDR3 region is CASSYNMNTEAFF. The CDR3 nucleotides are TGTGCCAGCAGTTACAACATGAACACTGAAGCTTTCTTT. The genes are TRBV28 and TRBJ1-1; D gene uncertain. This CDR3 has 13 amino acids. Trimming removed 4 bases from V and 0 bases from J, with 6 bases in between. Germline V CDR1 and CDR2: MDHEN, SYDVKM. The whole variable domain, filled in from reference TRBV28 and TRBJ1-1, reads DVKVTQSSRYLVKRTGEKVFLECVQDMDHENMFWYRQDPGLGLRLIYFSYDVKMKEKGDIPEGYSVSREKKERFSLILESASTNQTSMYLCASSYNMNTEAFFGQGTRLTVV.

V usage is TRBV7-9 and J usage is TRBJ1-4, with 8 bases aligning to TRBD1. V was pared by 4 bases and J by 8 bases, with 9 bases of the junction left unmatched. In germline, CDR1 is SEHNR, CDR2 FQNEAQ (reference sequence). The length of the CDR3 is 15 residues. CDR3 coding DNA: TGTGCCAGCAGCTCTCCGACAGGGGAGAGAGAAAAACTGTTTTTT. Its translation is CASSSPTGEREKLFF.